The next 11 T cell receptor beta chains were all read from a single sample in a study of blood T cell repertoires in COVID-19 (dated by TCRdb to about 2020). Library preparation employed the immunoSEQ multiplex PCR assay. The clones in this table, taken by TCRdb from immuneACCESS, are in-frame only. Not every clone is retained; where verified, under half of the shortfall comes from an unresolved V gene, and the cause of the rest is unknown. The sample table records approximately 330,000 clones; around 90% of these occur just once. The ten largest make up 9.5% to 10% of the sample. The specimen was peripheral blood. The receptor source for this set is a man aged 30 to 45 with COVID-19, enrolled during active disease.

The chain couples TRBV9 to TRBJ2-3, with 12 bases lining up with TRBD1. Germline V gene lookup returns CDR1 SGDLS and CDR2 YYNGEE. This CDR3 comprises 21 residues. Losses at the gene ends were 0 bases for V and 5 bases for J; bases not matched to a gene: 19. The CDR3 DNA sequence: TGTGCCAGCAGCGTAGGAAGTTTTATTTTTAGGGGACAGGGGGCAGGAGATACGCAGTATTTT. It yields the protein CASSVGSFIFRGQGAGDTQYF.

This clone came up a few times. The chain combines TRBV18 with TRBJ1-2; no reliable D call. CDR3 size: 12 residues. V lost 3 bases and J lost 4, with 6 bases in between. Germline V gives CDR1 KGHSH, CDR2 LQKENI. The CDR3, as DNA: TGTGCCAGCTCACCCGTTGTCTATGGCTACACCTTC. Its translation: CASSPVVYGYTF.

The J gene is TRBJ2-7, the V gene TRBV30; possibly TRBD2 for D (5 bases). Between the trimmed V and J ends, which lost 0 bases and 2 bases, there was a span of 20 bases. The length of the CDR3 is 17 residues. Germline assignment: CDR1 GTSNPN and CDR2 SVGIG (reference sequence). In DNA form, the CDR3 reads TGTGCCTGGAGTGTGGTCGGGTGGGAGAGGGCCCCCTACGAGCAGTACTTC. Translation: CAWSVVGWERAPYEQYF.

The CDR3 sequence: CASSLAGQAGTETQYF. The DNA of the CDR3 is TGTGCCAGCAGCTTAGCGGGGCAGGCGGGAACAGAGACCCAGTACTTC. The chain has TRBV7-2 and TRBJ2-5, with D perhaps matching TRBD2 (6 bases). Trimming removed 0 bases from V and 4 bases from J, with 15 bases in between. The germline CDR1 and CDR2 sequences are SGHTA and FQGNSA. This CDR3 contains 16 residues.

This sequence joins TRBV4-3 and TRBJ2-2, with 7 positions matching TRBD2. CDR1 is LGHNA and CDR2 is YSLEER in the germline V gene. The CDR3 loop spans 16 amino acids. V lost 4 bases, J lost 3 bases, and 8 bases stayed unmatched. Here the CDR3 reads CASSRDPGGDTGELFF. For the CDR3, the DNA is TGCGCCAGCAGCCGAGATCCGGGAGGAGACACCGGGGAGCTGTTTTTT.

This clone was detected only a few times. V is TRBV24-1 and J is TRBJ1-3, with a possible D match to TRBD1 (5 bases). Per germline, CDR1 KGHDR and CDR2 SFDVKD. The V and J ends lost 2 bases and 0 bases respectively, with 10 bases between them. The CDR3 contains 16 residues. The CDR3 nucleotides are TGTGCCACCAGTGATTCAGGGCCGAGCTCTGGAAACACCATATATTTT. This sequence encodes CATSDSGPSSGNTIYF.

The chain employs TRBV6-5 and TRBJ2-3; D perhaps matches TRBD2 (6 bases). The CDR3 has 15 amino acids. Trimming removed 1 base from V and 3 bases from J, with 11 bases in between. Germline CDR1 reads MNHEY; CDR2 reads SVGAGI. CDR3 sequence (DNA): TGTGCCAGCAGTTACTGGGGACTTGGGACAGATACGCAGTATTTT. The encoded protein is CASSYWGLGTDTQYF.

This chain uses TRBV27 with TRBJ1-1; D ambiguous. The length of the CDR3 is 14 residues. CDR1 is MNHEY, CDR2 SMNVEV, per germline (reference sequence). Trimming removed 0 bases from V and 1 base from J, with 6 bases in between. CDR3 nucleotide sequence: TGTGCCAGCAGTTTATCGTACAGGAACACTGAAGCTTTCTTT. Translated, it gives CASSLSYRNTEAFF.

This clone was detected only once. This rearrangement joins TRBV5-1 to TRBJ2-1, with 11 positions matching TRBD2. This CDR3 has 16 amino acids. J lost 8 bases, V lost 4 bases, and 11 bases had no gene match. The V gene's germline CDR1 is SGHRS and CDR2 YFSETQ. CDR3 loop: CASSPTTSGSQDEQFF. The CDR3 DNA reads TGCGCCAGCAGCCCGACTACTAGCGGGAGCCAGGATGAGCAGTTCTTC.

V is TRBV9 and J is TRBJ2-3; 10 nucleotides agree with TRBD2. Germline V CDR1 and CDR2: SGDLS, YYNGEE. This CDR3 is 18 amino acids long. J was trimmed by 0 bases and V by 4 bases; bases with no gene match: 11. Written as DNA, the CDR3 is TGTGCCAGCAGCCCCCAAGCGGGAGGGTTCTTAAGCACAGATACGCAGTATTTT. Amino acids: CASSPQAGGFLSTDTQYF.

The chain recombines TRBV3-1 (or the pseudogene TRBV3-2) with TRBJ1-4; 8 bases agree with TRBD1. The ends lost 1 base at V and 10 bases at J; junction bases unmatched: 2. This CDR3 has 13 residues. Germline CDR1 is LGHDT and CDR2 is YNNKEL (reference sequence). This chain's CDR3 is CASSQGTGRKLFF. The DNA of the CDR3 is TGTGCCAGCAGCCAAGGGACAGGGCGAAAACTGTTTTTT.